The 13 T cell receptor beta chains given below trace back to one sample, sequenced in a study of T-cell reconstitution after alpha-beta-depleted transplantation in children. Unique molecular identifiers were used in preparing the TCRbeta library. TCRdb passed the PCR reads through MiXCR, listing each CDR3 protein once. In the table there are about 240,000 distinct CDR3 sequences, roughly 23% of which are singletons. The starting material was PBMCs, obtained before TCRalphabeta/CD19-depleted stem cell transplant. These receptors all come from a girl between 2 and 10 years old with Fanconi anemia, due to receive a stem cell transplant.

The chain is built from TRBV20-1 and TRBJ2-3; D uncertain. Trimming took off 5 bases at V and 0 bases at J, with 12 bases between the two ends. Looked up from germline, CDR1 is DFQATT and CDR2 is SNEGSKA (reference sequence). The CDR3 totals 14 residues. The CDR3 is CSAESGLSTDTQYF. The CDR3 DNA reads TGCAGTGCTGAGAGTGGGTTGAGCACAGATACGCAGTATTTT.

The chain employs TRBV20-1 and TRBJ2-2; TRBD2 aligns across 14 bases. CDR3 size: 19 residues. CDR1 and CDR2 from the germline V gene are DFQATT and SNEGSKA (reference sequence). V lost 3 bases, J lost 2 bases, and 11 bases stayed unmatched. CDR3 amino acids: CSARRGTSGSKVNTGELFF. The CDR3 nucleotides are TGCAGTGCTAGGAGGGGGACTAGCGGGAGTAAGGTTAACACCGGGGAGCTGTTTTTT.

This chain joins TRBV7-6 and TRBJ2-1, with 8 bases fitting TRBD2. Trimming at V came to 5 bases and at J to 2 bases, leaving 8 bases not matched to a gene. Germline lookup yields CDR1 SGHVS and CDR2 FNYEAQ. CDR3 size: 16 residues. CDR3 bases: TGTGCCAGCAGCCTACATAGGACTAGCACCTACAATGAGCAGTTCTTC. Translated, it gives CASSLHRTSTYNEQFF.

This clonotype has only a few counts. This chain's CDR3 is CSASYREGLSYNEQFF. For the CDR3, the DNA is TGCAGTGCTAGCTACCGGGAGGGCCTTTCCTACAATGAGCAGTTCTTC. J is TRBJ2-1 and V is TRBV20-1; 8 bases fit TRBD2. With V trimmed by 3 bases and J by 1 base, 8 bases remained unmatched. The germline CDR1 and CDR2 sequences are DFQATT and SNEGSKA (reference sequence). The CDR3 has 16 amino acids.

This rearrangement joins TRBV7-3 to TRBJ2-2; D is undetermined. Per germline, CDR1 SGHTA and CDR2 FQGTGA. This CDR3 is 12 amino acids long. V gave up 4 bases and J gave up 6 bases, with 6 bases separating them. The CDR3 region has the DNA TGTGCCAGCAGCTCCGTCCCCGGGGAGCTGTTTTTT. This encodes CASSSVPGELFF. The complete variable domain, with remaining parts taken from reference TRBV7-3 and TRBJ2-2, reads GAGVSQTPSNKVTEKGKYVELRCDPISGHTALYWYRQSLGQGPEFLIYFQGTGAADDSGLPNDRFFAVRPEGSVSTLKIQRTERGDSAVYLCASSSVPGELFFGEGSRLTVL.

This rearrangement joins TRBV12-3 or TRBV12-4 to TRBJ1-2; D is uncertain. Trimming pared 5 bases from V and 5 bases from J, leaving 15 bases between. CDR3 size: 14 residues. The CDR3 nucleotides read TGTGCCAGCAGTGCACAGTGGGAAAAATATGGCTACACCTTC. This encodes CASSAQWEKYGYTF.

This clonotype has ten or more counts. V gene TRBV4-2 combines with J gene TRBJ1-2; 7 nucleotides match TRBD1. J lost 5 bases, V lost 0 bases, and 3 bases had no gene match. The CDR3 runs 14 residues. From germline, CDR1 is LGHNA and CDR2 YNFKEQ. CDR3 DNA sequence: TGTGCCAGCAGCCAAGAGGGACAGCTTTATGGCTACACCTTC. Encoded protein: CASSQEGQLYGYTF.

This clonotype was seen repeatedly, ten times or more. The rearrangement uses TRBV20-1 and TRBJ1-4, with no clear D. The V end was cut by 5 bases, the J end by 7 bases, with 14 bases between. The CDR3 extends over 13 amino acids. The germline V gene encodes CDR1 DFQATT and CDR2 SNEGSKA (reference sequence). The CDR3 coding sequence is TGCAGTGCTGGATCCGGAGCTGGTGAAAAACTGTTTTTT. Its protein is CSAGSGAGEKLFF.

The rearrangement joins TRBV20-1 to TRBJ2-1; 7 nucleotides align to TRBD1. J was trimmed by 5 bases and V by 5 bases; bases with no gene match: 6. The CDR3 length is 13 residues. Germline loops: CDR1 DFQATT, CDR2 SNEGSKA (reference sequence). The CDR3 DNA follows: TGCAGTGCTCCGGGACAGTCTCACAATGAGCAGTTCTTC. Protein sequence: CSAPGQSHNEQFF.

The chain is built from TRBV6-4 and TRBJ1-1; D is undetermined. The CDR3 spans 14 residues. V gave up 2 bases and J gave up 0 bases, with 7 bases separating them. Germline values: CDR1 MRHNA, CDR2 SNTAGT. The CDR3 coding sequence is TGTGCCAGCAGTGACGGGAAAGTGAACACTGAAGCTTTCTTT. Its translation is CASSDGKVNTEAFF.

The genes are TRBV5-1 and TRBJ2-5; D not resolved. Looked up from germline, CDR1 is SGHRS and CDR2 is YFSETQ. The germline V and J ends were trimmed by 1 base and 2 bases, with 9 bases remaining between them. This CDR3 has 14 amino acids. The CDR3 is CASSLYGLQETQYF. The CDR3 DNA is TGCGCCAGCAGCTTGTATGGGTTACAAGAGACCCAGTACTTC.

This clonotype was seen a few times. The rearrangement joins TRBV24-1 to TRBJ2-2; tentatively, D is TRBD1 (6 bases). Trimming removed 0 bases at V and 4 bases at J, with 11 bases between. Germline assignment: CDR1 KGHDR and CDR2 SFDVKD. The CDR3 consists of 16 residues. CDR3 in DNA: TGTGCCACCAGTGATTTGGCTAGAGGGGGCACCGGGGAGCTGTTTTTT. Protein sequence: CATSDLARGGTGELFF.

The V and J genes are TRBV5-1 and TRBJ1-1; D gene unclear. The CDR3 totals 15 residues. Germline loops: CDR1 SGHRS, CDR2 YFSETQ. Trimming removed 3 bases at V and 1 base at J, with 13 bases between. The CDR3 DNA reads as TGCGCCAGCAGCTCACAACTAGGCACGAACACTGAAGCTTTCTTT. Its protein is CASSSQLGTNTEAFF.